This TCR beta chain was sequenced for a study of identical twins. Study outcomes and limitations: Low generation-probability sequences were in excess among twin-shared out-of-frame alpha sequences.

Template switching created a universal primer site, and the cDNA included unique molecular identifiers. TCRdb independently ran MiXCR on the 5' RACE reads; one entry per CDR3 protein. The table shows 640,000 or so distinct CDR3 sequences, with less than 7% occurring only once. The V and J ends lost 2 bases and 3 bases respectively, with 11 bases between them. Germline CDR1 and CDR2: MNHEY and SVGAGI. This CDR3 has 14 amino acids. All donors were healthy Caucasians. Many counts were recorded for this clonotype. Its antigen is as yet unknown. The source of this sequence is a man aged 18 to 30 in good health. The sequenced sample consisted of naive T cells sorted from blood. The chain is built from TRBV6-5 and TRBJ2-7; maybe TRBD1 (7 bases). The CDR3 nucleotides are TGTGCCAGCAGTTACAACCAGGGGGGCTACGAGCAGTACGTC. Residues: CASSYNQGGYEQYV.